The rows below give T cell receptor beta chains drawn from one sample of a study of blood T cell repertoires in COVID-19. Sequencing was performed with immunoSEQ multiplex PCR; in TCRdb, only in-frame clones are kept and a portion is missing. The sample yields approximately 220,000 clones, about 83% seen once. What was sequenced was peripheral blood. The receptors derive from a woman aged 45-60 years with acute or convalescent COVID-19. CDR3s include the opening cysteine and the closing phenylalanine or tryptophan. Each record gives: V gene, J gene, D gene, clone size, CDR3 DNA, CDR3 protein. A D gene is named only where the DNA matches it firmly. Clone size appears in some rows only: once, few, many, or a class for an expanded clone.

V: TRBV20-1
J: TRBJ2-1
D: NA
size: NA
DNA: TGCAGTGCAGCCGACAATGAGCAGTTCTTC
CDR3: CSAADNEQFF

V: TRBV2
J: TRBJ1-5
D: NA
size: NA
DNA: TGTGCCAGCCGAGACAGGCTCCAGCCCCAGCATTTT
CDR3: CASRDRLQPQHF

V: TRBV18
J: TRBJ2-3
D: NA
size: NA
DNA: TGTGCCAGCTCCCAGCAGGGCGTCAGCACAGATACGCAGTATTTT
CDR3: CASSQQGVSTDTQYF

V: TRBV19
J: TRBJ2-5
D: NA
size: NA
DNA: TGTGCCAGTAGTATAGGGGCGTACCAAGAGACCCAGTACTTC
CDR3: CASSIGAYQETQYF

V: TRBV9
J: TRBJ2-1
D: TRBD2
size: NA
DNA: TGTGCCAGCAGCCGGGGGTTCAGCGGGATATTCGACAATGAGCAGTTCTTC
CDR3: CASSRGFSGIFDNEQFF

V: TRBV9
J: TRBJ1-3
D: NA
size: NA
DNA: TGTGCCAGCAGCGTAGAGGGGGGAGGGGTGCGCCACTCTGGAAACACCATATATTTT
CDR3: CASSVEGGGVRHSGNTIYF

V: TRBV5-1
J: TRBJ2-3
D: TRBD1
size: once
DNA: TGCGCCAGCAGCTTCGGACAGGGCACAGATACGCAGTATTTT
CDR3: CASSFGQGTDTQYF

V: TRBV6-1
J: TRBJ1-2
D: NA
size: NA
DNA: TGTGCCAGCAGTGAAGTATCCGGCTACACCTTC
CDR3: CASSEVSGYTF

V: TRBV27
J: TRBJ2-7
D: TRBD1
size: once
DNA: TGTGCCAGCCAGACAGGGCCCTACGAGCAGTACTTC
CDR3: CASQTGPYEQYF

V: TRBV3-1/TRBV3-2
J: TRBJ2-2
D: NA
size: NA
DNA: TGTGCCAGCAGCCGTCTTCCTTGGGAGCTGTTTTTT
CDR3: CASSRLPWELFF

V: TRBV5-1
J: TRBJ2-1
D: TRBD1
size: NA
DNA: TGCGCCAGCAGCTTGGGACCTCTCGGGACAGGGTACAATGAGCAGTTCTTC
CDR3: CASSLGPLGTGYNEQFF

V: TRBV3-1/TRBV3-2
J: TRBJ2-2
D: TRBD1
size: NA
DNA: TGTGCCAGCAGCCACACCGGGACAGCACCACTCTATGAGCTGTTTTTT
CDR3: CASSHTGTAPLYELFF

V: TRBV7-2
J: TRBJ2-1
D: NA
size: NA
DNA: TGTGCCAGCAGCTCCCGGGACTCCCCTCTCAATGAGCAGTTCTTC
CDR3: CASSSRDSPLNEQFF

V: TRBV11-1
J: TRBJ1-2
D: TRBD1
size: NA
DNA: TGTGCCAGCAGCCTCAGGACAGGCTCAACTAACTATGGCTACACCTTC
CDR3: CASSLRTGSTNYGYTF

V: TRBV28
J: TRBJ1-4
D: NA
size: NA
DNA: TGTGCCAGCAGCTTCCGAGCAACTAATGAAAAACTGTTTTTT
CDR3: CASSFRATNEKLFF

V: TRBV30
J: TRBJ1-2
D: TRBD1
size: NA
DNA: TGTGCCTGGAGTACAGGGGGTCGCGGCTATGGCTACACCTTC
CDR3: CAWSTGGRGYGYTF

V: TRBV28
J: TRBJ2-1
D: TRBD2
size: NA
DNA: TGTGCCAGCAGTCCCCCTACTAGCGGGTGGAATGAGCAGTTCTTC
CDR3: CASSPPTSGWNEQFF

V: TRBV19
J: TRBJ2-2
D: TRBD2
size: NA
DNA: TGTGCCAGTAGTATGGGAGCGGGGCCGAACACCGGGGAGCTGTTTTTT
CDR3: CASSMGAGPNTGELFF

V: TRBV7-9
J: TRBJ2-6
D: NA
size: NA
DNA: TGTGCCAGCACTGTCCGGGAACCTGGGGCCAACGTCCTGACTTTC
CDR3: CASTVREPGANVLTF

V: TRBV29-1
J: TRBJ2-7
D: TRBD2
size: NA
DNA: TGCAGCGTTGAGCATGCTAGCGGGCAGCTCCACGAGCAGTACTTC
CDR3: CSVEHASGQLHEQYF

V: TRBV20-1
J: TRBJ2-3
D: TRBD2
size: NA
DNA: TGCAGTGCTAGTAAGCCTAGCGGGAGTGCAGATACGCAGTATTTT
CDR3: CSASKPSGSADTQYF

V: TRBV6-5
J: TRBJ1-2
D: NA
size: once
DNA: TGTGCCAGCAGTTACTCCCTGGACAGTAACTATGGCTACACCTTC
CDR3: CASSYSLDSNYGYTF

V: TRBV3-1/TRBV3-2
J: TRBJ1-6
D: TRBD1
size: NA
DNA: TGTGCCAGCAGCCAGACAGGGGGCGTTTCACCCCTCCACTTT
CDR3: CASSQTGGVSPLHF

V: TRBV7-3
J: TRBJ2-2
D: TRBD2
size: NA
DNA: TGTGCCAGCAGCTTGGGAGGGGTGAACACCGGGGAGCTGTTTTTT
CDR3: CASSLGGVNTGELFF

V: TRBV5-1
J: TRBJ2-5
D: TRBD2
size: NA
DNA: TGCGCCAGCAGCCGACTAGCGGGAGATAGAGAGACCCAGTACTTC
CDR3: CASSRLAGDRETQYF

V: TRBV28
J: TRBJ2-1
D: TRBD2
size: NA
DNA: TGTGCCAGCAAAGATAGCGGGAGTCGGTATGAGCAGTTCTTC
CDR3: CASKDSGSRYEQFF

V: TRBV5-1
J: TRBJ2-1
D: TRBD2
size: NA
DNA: TGCGCCAGCACCCGGGGGGTGGATGAGCAGTTCTTC
CDR3: CASTRGVDEQFF

V: TRBV5-5
J: TRBJ2-5
D: NA
size: NA
DNA: TGTGCCAGCAGCTTCGGTCGACAGGACCAAGAGACCCAGTACTTC
CDR3: CASSFGRQDQETQYF

V: TRBV5-1
J: TRBJ2-5
D: TRBD2
size: NA
DNA: TGCGCCAGCAGCTTGGCCACCGTAGCGGGCCGGGGGACCCAGTACTTC
CDR3: CASSLATVAGRGTQYF

V: TRBV27
J: TRBJ1-2
D: NA
size: NA
DNA: TGTGCCAGCAGTTTATCTGCCGGGTCCTATGGCTACACCTTC
CDR3: CASSLSAGSYGYTF

V: TRBV21-1
J: TRBJ2-5
D: NA
size: once
DNA: TGTGCCAGCAGCAATAGAGTCGGCAGCGATCAAGAGACCCAGTACTTC
CDR3: CASSNRVGSDQETQYF

V: TRBV5-4
J: TRBJ2-1
D: TRBD2
size: NA
DNA: TGTGCCAGCAGGTCGCCTCTAGCGGAGACACACAATGAGCAGTTCTTC
CDR3: CASRSPLAETHNEQFF

V: TRBV28
J: TRBJ1-1
D: TRBD1
size: NA
DNA: TGTGCCAGCAGTTTTTCCATGGGGGGCAGGGGGAGTACTGAAGCTTTCTTT
CDR3: CASSFSMGGRGSTEAFF

V: TRBV27
J: TRBJ2-7
D: NA
size: once
DNA: TGTGCCAGCAGGAATACAGGTCTCGTCGCATACGAGCAGTACTTC
CDR3: CASRNTGLVAYEQYF

V: TRBV14
J: TRBJ2-7
D: NA
size: once
DNA: TGTGCCAGCAGCCAAGATGAGGCTTTGCCCTACGAGCAGTACTTC
CDR3: CASSQDEALPYEQYF

V: TRBV6-6
J: TRBJ2-7
D: TRBD2
size: NA
DNA: TGTGCCAGCAGTTACTCTACTAGCGGGAGTTACGAGCAGTACTTC
CDR3: CASSYSTSGSYEQYF

V: TRBV9
J: TRBJ2-7
D: NA
size: NA
DNA: TGTGCCAGCAGCCCTGGGGGCGTGGGCTTCGTCGAGCAGTACTTC
CDR3: CASSPGGVGFVEQYF

V: TRBV3-1/TRBV3-2
J: TRBJ2-3
D: NA
size: NA
DNA: TGTGCCAGCAGCCCACGGGACTTACGCACAGATACGCAGTATTTT
CDR3: CASSPRDLRTDTQYF

V: TRBV27
J: TRBJ1-1
D: TRBD1
size: NA
DNA: TGTGCCAGCAGACCTTGGGGGTTGACAGGGGGCGCGAGGAACACTGAAGCTTTCTTT
CDR3: CASRPWGLTGGARNTEAFF

V: TRBV9
J: TRBJ2-1
D: TRBD2
size: NA
DNA: TGTGCCAGCAGCGTAGATTCGCGGGGGGCCTACAATGAGCAGTTCTTC
CDR3: CASSVDSRGAYNEQFF

V: TRBV19
J: TRBJ1-5
D: TRBD1
size: NA
DNA: TGTGCCAGTAGCGGGACCGGGACAGGAAATCAGCCCCAGCATTTT
CDR3: CASSGTGTGNQPQHF

V: TRBV14
J: TRBJ2-5
D: NA
size: NA
DNA: TGTGCCAGCAGCCCCGGATTTTCCGGGGAGACCCAGTACTTC
CDR3: CASSPGFSGETQYF

V: TRBV20-1
J: TRBJ1-4
D: NA
size: NA
DNA: TGCAGCCCTATCCACCAAGAAAAACTGTTTTTT
CDR3: CSPIHQEKLFF

V: TRBV9
J: TRBJ2-5
D: TRBD2
size: NA
DNA: TGTGCCAGCAGCGCTCTGGCGGGAGGCCCTCAACGCCAAGAGACCCAGTACTTC
CDR3: CASSALAGGPQRQETQYF

V: TRBV28
J: TRBJ2-7
D: TRBD1
size: NA
DNA: TGTGCCAGCAGTCCCCGGGACAGTGGGATCTACGAGCAGTACTTC
CDR3: CASSPRDSGIYEQYF

V: TRBV14
J: TRBJ2-5
D: NA
size: NA
DNA: TGTGCCAGCAGCCAAAGTTGGGGCAGGGAACAAGAGACCCAGTACTTC
CDR3: CASSQSWGREQETQYF

V: TRBV2
J: TRBJ1-4
D: NA
size: NA
DNA: TGTGCCAGCTGCCGTGGGGACATATCAGGACGCATCCCCCAGCTTAATGAAAAACTGTTTTTT
CDR3: CASCRGDISGRIPQLNEKLFF

V: TRBV24-1
J: TRBJ1-5
D: NA
size: NA
DNA: TGTGCCACCAGTGATGCGGGGCCCCTCATAAAGCATTTT
CDR3: CATSDAGPLIKHF

V: TRBV28
J: TRBJ1-2
D: NA
size: NA
DNA: TGTGCCAGCAGTTCCCCGGGGGGCACGTCAGGGCAGAATGGCTACACCTTC
CDR3: CASSSPGGTSGQNGYTF

V: TRBV6-6
J: TRBJ2-3
D: NA
size: NA
DNA: TGTGCCAGCAGTTCCACATTCACAGATGCGCAGTATTTT
CDR3: CASSSTFTDAQYF

V: TRBV11-2
J: TRBJ2-3
D: NA
size: NA
DNA: TGTGCCAGCTCTAGGACACTCTATAGCACAGATACGCAGTATTTT
CDR3: CASSRTLYSTDTQYF

V: TRBV5-1
J: TRBJ2-2
D: NA
size: NA
DNA: TGCGCCAGCAGCTTGGAGATACAAAACACCGGGGAGCTGTTTTTT
CDR3: CASSLEIQNTGELFF

V: TRBV7-3
J: TRBJ2-2
D: NA
size: few
DNA: TGTGCCAGCAGCCCCATGCGGAGTGGGACCGGGGAGCTGTTTTTT
CDR3: CASSPMRSGTGELFF